This T cell receptor (beta chain) was captured by sequencing in a study of blood T cell repertoires in COVID-19. Study overall: Samples of COVID-19 (acute and convalescent) were obtained from the United States, Italy and Spain. T cells, B-cell-depleted T cells, or PBMCs supplied cDNA or gDNA.

Original processing methods: The assay estimated nucleated cells by amplifying reference gene primers. Sequenced by immunoSEQ multiplex PCR; TCRdb stores in-frame clones only, minus some. From that table come the V and J calls and clone size; the DNA was used to work out D and trimming. The profile covers some 700,000 clones, with around 90% appearing a single time and about 0.26% taken by the ten largest. Germline trimming cut 4 bases from V and 3 bases from J; bases unmatched to any gene: 9. Germline V lookup: CDR1 SGHRS, CDR2 YFSETQ. The length of the CDR3 is 15 residues. The sequence came from a woman younger than 35 with acute or convalescent COVID-19. Sequencing was performed on peripheral blood. This sequence joins TRBV5-1 and TRBJ1-1, with 7 positions matching TRBD1. CDR3 amino acids: CASSVKQGSYTEAFF. The CDR3 nucleotides are TGCGCCAGCAGCGTAAAACAGGGGAGTTACACTGAAGCTTTCTTT.